The 30 T cell receptor beta chains presented below share a single source sample, sequenced in a study of T cells in Graves' hyperthyroidism and ophthalmopathy. TCR beta CDR3 regions were amplified from RNA transcripts. First-round RT-PCR of the TCR CDR3 relied on the HTBI primer set. TCRdb re-called the multiplex PCR reads with MiXCR, one entry per CDR3 protein. This sample carries roughly 240,000 distinct CDR3 sequences, over 20% of them seen once, and the ten largest clones take roughly 32%. The sequenced sample consisted of blood. These receptors came from a woman in her thirties or forties with Graves' ophthalmopathy.

This clonotype was detected ten times or more. The V gene is TRBV11-2, the J gene TRBJ2-4, with D possibly being TRBD2 (5 bases). The V and J ends lost 2 bases and 0 bases respectively, with 17 bases between them. Germline lookup yields CDR1 SGHAT and CDR2 FQNNGV. The CDR3 totals 18 residues. CDR3 sequence reads: CASSLRRTESLAKNIQYF. The CDR3 DNA reads TGTGCCAGCAGCTTACGGAGGACCGAAAGTCTAGCCAAAAACATTCAGTACTTC.

This chain connects TRBV7-9 to TRBJ1-1; D is possibly TRBD1 (5 bases). Germline V gene data show CDR1 as SEHNR and CDR2 as FQNEAQ (reference sequence). V was cut by 1 base and J by 3 bases, with 12 bases left in between. The CDR3 runs to 15 residues. The CDR3 reads CASSLVGGRDTEAFF. The CDR3 coding sequence is TGTGCCAGCAGCTTAGTCGGGGGAAGGGACACTGAAGCTTTCTTT.

This clonotype was recorded many times. The rearrangement uses TRBV5-6 and TRBJ1-5, with D maybe TRBD1 (5 bases). The length of the CDR3 is 14 residues. CDR1 and CDR2 from the germline V gene are SGHDT and YYEEEE. V lost 4 bases, J lost 3 bases, and 11 bases lay in between. CDR3 sequence (DNA): TGTGCCAGCAGCCGGGGGGAGGCCAATCAGCCCCAGCATTTT. Amino acids: CASSRGEANQPQHF.

This clonotype occurred many times. CDR3 nucleotide sequence: TGTGCCAGCAGCCAAGATTTGGGCCCCGGGGAGCTGTTTTTT. It specifies CASSQDLGPGELFF. V usage is TRBV14 and J usage is TRBJ2-2; no firm D call. The CDR3 runs 14 residues. Trimming cost V 0 bases and J 6 bases, with 8 bases left between them. Germline V lookup: CDR1 SGHDN, CDR2 FVKESK.

This clonotype was counted at least ten times. V and J are TRBV6-5 and TRBJ1-2, with D possibly being TRBD1 (6 bases). V was pared by 6 bases and J by 6 bases, with 20 bases between. This CDR3 contains 15 residues. In germline, CDR1 is MNHEY, CDR2 SVGAGI. CDR3 protein: CASSPNTGPLDGYTF. The CDR3 coding sequence is TGTGCCAGCAGCCCCAATACAGGGCCGCTGGATGGCTACACCTTC.

This clonotype turned up a few times. The chain is built from TRBV12-3 or TRBV12-4 and TRBJ2-7; D ambiguous. The CDR3 length is 13 residues. V dropped 7 bases and J dropped 0 bases, with 10 bases sitting between them. The CDR3: CASIEAYSYEQYF. The CDR3, as DNA: TGTGCCAGCATCGAAGCTTACTCCTACGAGCAGTACTTC.

This clonotype was recorded at least ten times. This CDR3 is CATTLGVQNGYTF. Written as DNA, the CDR3 is TGTGCCACCACCCTCGGGGTTCAGAATGGCTACACCTTC. V is TRBV7-9 and J is TRBJ1-2; no clear D gene. V lost 10 bases and J lost 6, with 18 bases in between. CDR1 is SEHNR, CDR2 FQNEAQ, per germline (reference sequence). The CDR3 is made up of 13 amino acids. The full variable domain, completed using reference TRBV7-9 and TRBJ1-2, is DTGVSQNPRHKITKRGQNVTFRCDPISEHNRLYWYRQTLGQGPEFLTYFQNEAQLEKSRLLSDRFSAERPKGSFSTLEIQRTEQGDSAMYLCATTLGVQNGYTFGSGTRLTVV.

This clonotype came up many times. A clone one base away is much larger, so this may be a read error. The chain employs TRBV9 and TRBJ1-1; 8 positions match TRBD1. This CDR3 contains 15 residues. Trimming took 3 bases from V and 1 from J; bases not matched to a gene: 5. Germline assignment: CDR1 SGDLS and CDR2 YYNGEE. The CDR3 spells CASSEGGTGNTEAFF. As DNA, the CDR3 is TGTGCCAGCAGCGAGGGAGGGACAGGGAACACTGAAGCTTTCTTT.

This clonotype has at least ten counts. The chain recombines TRBV15 with TRBJ2-2; D is undetermined. The V gene lost 11 bases and the J gene lost 1 base, with 8 bases spanning the gap. The V gene's germline CDR1 is LNHNV and CDR2 YYDKDF (reference sequence). CDR3 length equals 12 residues. This CDR3 is CALSGNTGELFF. The DNA of the CDR3 is TGTGCCCTTTCCGGGAACACCGGGGAGCTGTTTTTT.

On this clonotype: A much larger clone sits a single nucleotide away, making a read error possible. V gene TRBV19 combines with J gene TRBJ2-2; D is unclear. Germline V gives CDR1 LNHDA, CDR2 SQIVND (reference sequence). Trimming shortened V by 1 base and J by 9 bases, and 6 bases separated the two germline ends. This CDR3 has 12 amino acids. In nucleotides, the CDR3 is TGTGCCAGTAGTATAGGGCCCTGGGAGCTGTTTTTT. It specifies CASSIGPWELFF. Variable domain in full (rest from reference TRBV19 and TRBJ2-2): DGGITQSPKYLFRKEGQNVTLSCEQNLNHDAMYWYRQDPGQGLRLIYYSQIVNDFQKGDIAEGYSVSREKKESFPLTVTSAQKNPTAFYLCASSIGPWELFFGEGSRLTVL.

This clonotype was picked up many times. The chain links TRBV19 to TRBJ2-6; D is possibly TRBD1 (6 bases). This CDR3 has 16 residues. Trimming removed 6 bases from V and 0 bases from J, with 12 bases in between. Germline-derived CDR1 and CDR2 are LNHDA and SQIVND (reference sequence). This CDR3 is CASRETGLSGANVLTF. The CDR3 DNA reads as TGTGCCAGTAGGGAGACAGGTCTCTCTGGGGCCAACGTCCTGACTTTC.

This clonotype was seen repeatedly, ten times or more. The chain uses TRBV14 and TRBJ2-7; no clear D. CDR1 and CDR2 from the germline V gene are SGHDN and FVKESK. The CDR3 sequence is 14 residues long. Deletions cut 2 bases from V and 2 bases from J, with 10 bases between. The CDR3 DNA reads as TGTGCCAGCAGCCAACGTTTACAGACCTACGAGCAGTACTTC. Translating it yields CASSQRLQTYEQYF.

This clonotype was found many times. The chain employs TRBV4-2 and TRBJ2-7; TRBD2 might be the D (5 bases). Trimming took 2 bases from V and 0 from J, leaving 11 bases between them. The V gene's germline CDR1 is LGHNA and CDR2 YNFKEQ. The CDR3 is 15 amino acids. CDR3 nucleotide sequence: TGTGCCAGCAGCCAAAGCGGCCACAGCTCCTACGAGCAGTACTTC. This gives the protein CASSQSGHSSYEQYF.

This clonotype was observed at least ten times. The J gene is TRBJ2-7, the V gene TRBV20-1; 7 nucleotides match TRBD2. Germline trimming cut 0 bases from V and 4 bases from J; bases unmatched to any gene: 9. The CDR3 contains 15 residues. Germline CDR1 is DFQATT and CDR2 is SNEGSKA (reference sequence). CDR3 coding DNA: TGCAGTGCTAGAGATCGTGGCGGGAGCCTATACGAGCAGTACTTC. Translating it yields CSARDRGGSLYEQYF.

As for this clonotype: Its ends do not fully match the called genes, so a read error is possible. The J gene is TRBJ2-5, the V gene TRBV7-8, with 11 bases aligning to TRBD1. Per germline, CDR1 SGHVS and CDR2 FQNEAQ. CDR3 size: 17 residues. CDR3 nucleotide sequence: TGTGCCAGCAGCTTATTAGTAGGGACAGGGGGTCAGGAGACTCAGTACTTC. Residues: CASSLLVGTGGQETQYF.

Many counts were recorded for this clonotype. The CDR3 DNA is TGTGCCACCAGCAGAGTCCGACAGGACACTGAAGCTTTCTTT. Encoded protein: CATSRVRQDTEAFF. The gene calls are TRBV15 and TRBJ1-1; D might be TRBD1 (6 bases). Trimming cost V 1 base and J 3 bases, with 9 bases left between them. CDR1 is LNHNV and CDR2 is YYDKDF in the germline V gene (reference sequence). The CDR3 is made up of 14 amino acids.

In this sample, this clonotype turned up many times. The chain employs TRBV24-1 and TRBJ2-2; perhaps TRBD2 as D (5 bases). This CDR3 has 15 residues. Trimming took off 3 bases at V and 5 bases at J, with 12 bases between the two ends. The germline CDR1 and CDR2 sequences are KGHDR and SFDVKD. For the CDR3, the DNA is TGTGCCACCAGTGATCTAGCCTCAAGGACCGGGGAGCTGTTTTTT. Protein sequence: CATSDLASRTGELFF.

This clonotype was recorded many times. The chain uses TRBV30 and TRBJ1-1; possible D gene TRBD1, 6 bases. Germline V lookup: CDR1 GTSNPN, CDR2 SVGIG (reference sequence). CDR3 length equals 13 residues. The germline V and J ends were trimmed by 4 bases and 2 bases, with 11 bases remaining between them. The CDR3 DNA reads as TGTGCCTGGACAGTGGGGGCAAACACTGAAGCTTTCTTT. Protein sequence: CAWTVGANTEAFF.

This clonotype was observed many times. The V and J genes are TRBV7-9 and TRBJ2-5, with D tentatively TRBD2 (6 bases). Trimming took 5 bases from V and 2 from J, leaving 9 bases between them. Germline V CDR1 and CDR2: SEHNR, FQNEAQ (reference sequence). This CDR3 is 13 amino acids long. The CDR3 loop is CASSRDLQETQYF. The CDR3 DNA reads as TGTGCCAGCAGCCGGGACTTACAAGAGACCCAGTACTTC.

This chain uses TRBV28 with TRBJ1-2; TRBD1 might be the D (6 bases). Germline V CDR1 and CDR2: MDHEN, SYDVKM. V dropped 6 bases and J dropped 6 bases, with 14 bases sitting between them. The CDR3 extends over 13 amino acids. CDR3 bases: TGTGCCAGCAGCCCCGGACAGTACGATGGCTACACCTTC. This translates into CASSPGQYDGYTF.

The CDR3 nucleotides are TGTGCCAGCAGTCACGGGACTAGTGGCAAAAACATTCAGTACTTC. It is translated as CASSHGTSGKNIQYF. V usage is TRBV28 and J usage is TRBJ2-4; 8 nucleotides agree with TRBD2. The CDR3 spans 15 residues. After removal of 5 bases from V and 3 bases from J, the junction contained 6 bases not matched to a gene. Germline CDR1 MDHEN, CDR2 SYDVKM.

This clonotype came up many times. The chain couples TRBV7-2 to TRBJ1-2; 9 nucleotides align to TRBD1. The CDR3 has 14 residues. Germline CDR1 is SGHTA and CDR2 is FQGNSA. Trimming removed 4 bases from V and 7 bases from J; junction bases left unmatched: 7. The CDR3 loop is CASSSDRGIGGYTF. The CDR3 DNA reads as TGTGCCAGCAGCTCGGACAGGGGAATCGGTGGCTACACCTTC.

This clonotype was counted many times. The V and J genes are TRBV29-1 and TRBJ2-2; a weak D match, TRBD2 (6 bases). The CDR3 runs to 11 residues. Trimming stripped 6 bases from V and 14 bases from J, with 16 bases between. Germline V gene lookup returns CDR1 SQVTM and CDR2 ANQGSEA. CDR3 sequence: CSVDAGTALFF. In DNA, the CDR3 is TGCAGCGTCGACGCGGGGACGGCACTGTTTTTT.

The rearrangement uses TRBV20-1 and TRBJ2-2; possible D gene TRBD2, 6 bases. V lost 1 base and J lost 1, with 13 bases in between. CDR1 DFQATT and CDR2 SNEGSKA come from the germline V gene (reference sequence). This CDR3 has 16 amino acids. The CDR3 protein is CSARVQGRENTGELFF. DNA for the CDR3: TGCAGTGCTAGAGTACAAGGGCGGGAGAACACCGGGGAGCTGTTTTTT.

This clonotype was seen many times. This chain links TRBV28 with TRBJ1-1; 7 bases map to TRBD1. CDR1 and CDR2 from the germline V gene are MDHEN and SYDVKM. The CDR3 sequence is 14 residues long. The trim removed 7 bases at V and 6 bases at J, leaving 11 bases unmatched. CDR3 sequence reads: CASTPTGKRSEAFF. In DNA, the CDR3 is TGTGCCAGCACCCCGACAGGGAAGAGGTCTGAAGCTTTCTTT.

V is TRBV6-5 and J is TRBJ2-7; D is unclear. The V gene lost 5 bases and the J gene lost 2 bases, with 10 bases spanning the gap. In germline, CDR1 is MNHEY, CDR2 SVGAGI. The CDR3 totals 13 residues. The CDR3 loop reads CASSNRAAYEQYF. For the CDR3, the DNA is TGTGCCAGCAGTAACCGGGCCGCCTACGAGCAGTACTTC.

This clonotype was seen ten or more times. The chain carries TRBV28 and TRBJ1-2; possibly TRBD1 for D (6 bases). Germline V gene sequence: CDR1 MDHEN, CDR2 SYDVKM. The CDR3 consists of 17 residues. Between the trimmed V and J ends, which lost 9 bases and 3 bases, there was a span of 26 bases. The CDR3 DNA sequence: TGTGCCAGTGGTAATGTCCCGGGACATCGGGGCGACTATGGCTACACCTTC. Residues: CASGNVPGHRGDYGYTF.

This chain joins TRBV7-2 and TRBJ1-1; a weak D match, TRBD1 (6 bases). Germline lookup yields CDR1 SGHTA and CDR2 FQGNSA. V shed 1 base and J shed 7 bases, with 10 bases lying between them. This CDR3 has 13 amino acids. CDR3 residues: CASSLGQVLEAFF. The CDR3 nucleotides read TGTGCCAGCAGCTTAGGACAGGTTCTTGAAGCTTTCTTT.

This clonotype was seen repeatedly, ten times or more. The rearrangement links TRBV19 to TRBJ2-2, with 7 bases aligning to TRBD2. The CDR3 contains 16 residues. The V segment lost 5 bases and the J segment 7 bases; nucleotides outside the gene matches: 13. Germline V gives CDR1 LNHDA, CDR2 SQIVND (reference sequence). CDR3 nucleotide sequence: TGTGCCAGTAGTCCAGTAGCGGCAGAGCGGGGCGGGGAGCTGTTTTTT. Its protein product is CASSPVAAERGGELFF.

This clonotype occurred many times. The gene calls are TRBV28 and TRBJ1-6; 7 positions agree with TRBD1. This CDR3 has 15 amino acids. Germline V gene lookup returns CDR1 MDHEN and CDR2 SYDVKM. The junction had 8 bases not matched to a gene; V was cut back by 5 bases and J by 7 bases. CDR3 region: CASSPPDRVNSPLHF. CDR3 sequence (DNA): TGTGCCAGCAGTCCACCTGACAGGGTGAATTCACCCCTCCACTTT.